This is a list of T cell receptor beta chains from one sample in a study of T cell responses to AZD1222 COVID-19 vaccine. The table came from immunoSEQ multiplex PCR; TCRdb's copy has only in-frame clones and leaves some out. The sample contains about 150,000 clones, approximately 91% of which appear only once. The sample here was peripheral blood, taken 28 days after the second AZD1222 dose. Source of these receptors: an adult who received the AZD1222 COVID-19 vaccine. CDR3s include the opening cysteine and the closing phenylalanine or tryptophan. The D gene is left open where the match is weak.

D gene: -
J gene: TRBJ1-3
V gene: TRBV6-5
CDR3 DNA: TGTGCCAGCAGAAGCCCAGGACTCGCCGAAAACACCATATATTTT
CDR3 protein: CASRSPGLAENTIYF

D gene: -
J gene: TRBJ1-6
V gene: TRBV5-1
CDR3 DNA: TGCGCCAGCAGCCTACAGAGAAATAATTCACCCCTCCACTTT
CDR3 protein: CASSLQRNNSPLHF

D gene: -
J gene: TRBJ1-5
V gene: TRBV9
CDR3 DNA: TGTGCCAGCAGCGTAAGTACTGAGAATCAGCCCCAGCATTTT
CDR3 protein: CASSVSTENQPQHF

D gene: -
J gene: TRBJ1-6
V gene: TRBV5-1
CDR3 DNA: TGCGCCAGCAGCTTGGACAGTCACTCCTATAATTCACCCCTCCACTTT
CDR3 protein: CASSLDSHSYNSPLHF

D gene: -
J gene: TRBJ2-3
V gene: TRBV28
CDR3 DNA: TGTGCCAGCAGACAGACCGGATCAGGCACAGATACGCAGTATTTT
CDR3 protein: CASRQTGSGTDTQYF

D gene: -
J gene: TRBJ1-4
V gene: TRBV27
CDR3 DNA: TGTGCCAGCAGTTTTCTTGGTCAACCCTACGGGAAACTGTTTTTT
CDR3 protein: CASSFLGQPYGKLFF

D gene: TRBD2
J gene: TRBJ2-1
V gene: TRBV18
CDR3 DNA: TGTGCCAGCTCACCACCCTCCAGACTAGCGGGAAACAATGAGCAGTTCTTC
CDR3 protein: CASSPPSRLAGNNEQFF

D gene: -
J gene: TRBJ1-1
V gene: TRBV7-8
CDR3 DNA: TGTGCCAGCAGCCACGGGACACTTAACACTGAAGCTTTCTTT
CDR3 protein: CASSHGTLNTEAFF

D gene: TRBD1
J gene: TRBJ1-6
V gene: TRBV3-1/TRBV3-2
CDR3 DNA: TGTGCCAGCAGCCACGGGGGACAGAATAATTCACCCCTCCACTTT
CDR3 protein: CASSHGGQNNSPLHF

D gene: -
J gene: TRBJ1-2
V gene: TRBV28
CDR3 DNA: TGTGCCAGCAGTTTCCAACCCTATGGCTACACCTTC
CDR3 protein: CASSFQPYGYTF

D gene: -
J gene: TRBJ1-5
V gene: TRBV7-2
CDR3 DNA: TGTGCCAGCAGCCAGACCCGGGACCGCACGGGGCCCCAGCATTTT
CDR3 protein: CASSQTRDRTGPQHF

D gene: -
J gene: TRBJ1-1
V gene: TRBV7-2
CDR3 DNA: TGTGCCAGCAGACAGAGGGCCCCTGAGGCTTTCTTT
CDR3 protein: CASRQRAPEAFF

D gene: TRBD2
J gene: TRBJ2-2
V gene: TRBV19
CDR3 DNA: TGTGCCAGTAGTAAGGGGCTGGGCAGATCTCGACTAGCGGGCTCCCCCGGGGAGCTGTTTTTT
CDR3 protein: CASSKGLGRSRLAGSPGELFF

D gene: TRBD1
J gene: TRBJ1-1
V gene: TRBV4-1
CDR3 DNA: TGCGCCAGCAGCCAAGAGGGGACAGGGGTGTTTAGCACTGAAGCTTTCTTT
CDR3 protein: CASSQEGTGVFSTEAFF